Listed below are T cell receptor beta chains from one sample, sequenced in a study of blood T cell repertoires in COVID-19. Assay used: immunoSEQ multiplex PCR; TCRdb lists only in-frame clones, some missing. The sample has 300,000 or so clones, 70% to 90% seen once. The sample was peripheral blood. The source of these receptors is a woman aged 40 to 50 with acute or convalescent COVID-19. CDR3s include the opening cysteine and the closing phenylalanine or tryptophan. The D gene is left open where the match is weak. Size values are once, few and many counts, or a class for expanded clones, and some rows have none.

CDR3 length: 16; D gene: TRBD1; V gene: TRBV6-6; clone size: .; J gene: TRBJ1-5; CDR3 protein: CASSLLPGTGNQPQHF; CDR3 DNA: TGTGCCAGCAGTCTCCTTCCCGGGACAGGCAATCAGCCCCAGCATTTT
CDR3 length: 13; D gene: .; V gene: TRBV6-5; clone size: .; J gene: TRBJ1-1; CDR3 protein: CASKRGMNTEAFF; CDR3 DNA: TGTGCCAGCAAAAGAGGTATGAACACTGAAGCTTTCTTT
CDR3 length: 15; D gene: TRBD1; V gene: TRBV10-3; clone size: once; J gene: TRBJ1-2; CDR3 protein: CASVRGGQGTGGYTF; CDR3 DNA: TGTGCATCAGTGAGAGGGGGACAGGGAACTGGGGGCTACACCTTC
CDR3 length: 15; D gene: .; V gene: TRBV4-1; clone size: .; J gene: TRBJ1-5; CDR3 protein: CASSHGVIRYQPQHF; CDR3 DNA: TGCGCCAGCAGCCACGGGGTCATACGGTATCAGCCCCAGCATTTT
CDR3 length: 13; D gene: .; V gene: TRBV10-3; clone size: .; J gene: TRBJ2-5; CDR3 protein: CAIRAGVGETQYF; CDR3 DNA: TGTGCCATCCGGGCGGGCGTCGGAGAGACCCAGTACTTC
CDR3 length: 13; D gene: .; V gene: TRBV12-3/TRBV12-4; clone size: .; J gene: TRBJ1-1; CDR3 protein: CASSLGANTEAFF; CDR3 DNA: TGTGCCAGCAGCTTGGGGGCGAACACTGAAGCTTTCTTT
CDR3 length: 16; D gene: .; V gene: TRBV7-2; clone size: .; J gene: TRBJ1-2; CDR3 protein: CASSMRQVIFNYGYTF; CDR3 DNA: TGTGCCAGCAGCATGAGACAGGTCATCTTTAACTATGGCTACACCTTC
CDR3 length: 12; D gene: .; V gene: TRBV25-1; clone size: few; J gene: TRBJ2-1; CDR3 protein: CASRKQGSEQFF; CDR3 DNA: TGTGCCAGCAGGAAGCAGGGGAGTGAGCAGTTCTTC
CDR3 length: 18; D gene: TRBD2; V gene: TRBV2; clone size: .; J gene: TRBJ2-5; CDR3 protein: CASSERRLAGRGWETQYF; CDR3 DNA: TGTGCCAGCAGTGAGAGAAGACTAGCGGGACGCGGCTGGGAGACCCAGTACTTC
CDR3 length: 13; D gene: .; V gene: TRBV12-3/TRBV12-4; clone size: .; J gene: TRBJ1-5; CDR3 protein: CASTTSGRQPQHF; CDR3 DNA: TGTGCCAGCACCACGTCCGGTCGGCAGCCCCAGCATTTT
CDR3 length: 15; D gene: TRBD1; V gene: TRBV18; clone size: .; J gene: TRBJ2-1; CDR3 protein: CASSEDRVGNNEQFF; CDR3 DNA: TGTGCCAGCTCAGAGGACAGGGTCGGTAACAATGAGCAGTTCTTC
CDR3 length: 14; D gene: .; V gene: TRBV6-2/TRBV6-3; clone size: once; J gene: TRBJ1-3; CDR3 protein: CASSYGGSGNTIYF; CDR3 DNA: TGTGCCAGCAGTTACGGAGGGTCTGGAAACACCATATATTTT
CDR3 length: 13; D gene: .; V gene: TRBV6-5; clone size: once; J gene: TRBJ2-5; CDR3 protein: CAVAVQEEETQYF; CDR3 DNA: TGTGCCGTAGCAGTGCAGGAGGAAGAGACCCAGTACTTC
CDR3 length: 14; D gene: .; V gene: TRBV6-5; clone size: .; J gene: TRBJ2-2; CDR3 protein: CASSYSQVNGELFF; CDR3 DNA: TGTGCCAGCAGTTACTCACAGGTTAATGGGGAGCTGTTTTTT
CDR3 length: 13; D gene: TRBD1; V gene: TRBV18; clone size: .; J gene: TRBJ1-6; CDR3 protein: CASSPVGQGTLHF; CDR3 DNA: TGTGCCAGCTCACCAGTCGGACAGGGGACTCTCCACTTT
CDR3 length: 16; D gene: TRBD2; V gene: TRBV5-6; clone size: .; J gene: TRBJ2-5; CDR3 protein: CASSSEGLAVQETQYF; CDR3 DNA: TGTGCCAGCAGCTCGGAGGGACTAGCTGTCCAAGAGACCCAGTACTTC
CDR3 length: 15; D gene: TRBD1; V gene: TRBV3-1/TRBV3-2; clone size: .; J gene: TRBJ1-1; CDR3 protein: CASSRTGVRNTEAFF; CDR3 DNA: TGTGCCAGCAGCCGCACAGGGGTGAGAAACACTGAAGCTTTCTTT
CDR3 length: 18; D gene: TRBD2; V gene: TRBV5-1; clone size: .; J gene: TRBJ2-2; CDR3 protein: CASSIWGTSGGLTGELFF; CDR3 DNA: TGCGCCAGCAGCATTTGGGGCACTAGCGGGGGCCTCACCGGGGAGCTGTTTTTT
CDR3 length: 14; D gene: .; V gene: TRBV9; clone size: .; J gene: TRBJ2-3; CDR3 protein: CASSVATGTDTQYF; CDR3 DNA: TGTGCCAGCAGCGTAGCTACAGGCACAGATACGCAGTATTTT
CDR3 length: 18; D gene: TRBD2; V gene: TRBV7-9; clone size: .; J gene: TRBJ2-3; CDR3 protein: CASSPRGGLAGVTDTQYF; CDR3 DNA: TGTGCCAGCAGCCCCCGGGGCGGACTAGCGGGGGTCACAGATACGCAGTATTTT
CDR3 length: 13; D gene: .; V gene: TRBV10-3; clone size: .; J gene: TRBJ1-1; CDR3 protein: CAIRTGEDTEAFF; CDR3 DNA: TGTGCCATCAGGACAGGAGAAGACACTGAAGCTTTCTTT
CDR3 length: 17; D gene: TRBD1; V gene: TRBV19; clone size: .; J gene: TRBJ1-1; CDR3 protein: CASSIGQGRPGLTEAFF; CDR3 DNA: TGTGCCAGTAGTATAGGACAGGGGCGGCCAGGGCTCACTGAAGCTTTCTTT
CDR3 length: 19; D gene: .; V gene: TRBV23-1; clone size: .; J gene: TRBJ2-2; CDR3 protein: CASSQSLPSRGHIPGELFF; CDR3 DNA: TGCGCCAGCAGTCAATCGCTTCCCAGTCGCGGACATATACCCGGGGAGCTGTTTTTT
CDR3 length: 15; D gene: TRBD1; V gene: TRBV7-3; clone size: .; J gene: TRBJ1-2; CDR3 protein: CASSLRTGDNYGYTF; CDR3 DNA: TGTGCCAGCAGCTTGAGGACAGGGGATAACTATGGCTACACCTTC
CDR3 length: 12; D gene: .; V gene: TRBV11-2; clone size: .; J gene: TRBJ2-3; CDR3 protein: CASSSGGDTQYF; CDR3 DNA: TGTGCCAGCAGCTCGGGGGGCGATACGCAGTATTTT
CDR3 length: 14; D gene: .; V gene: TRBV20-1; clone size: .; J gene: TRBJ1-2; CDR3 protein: CSASTNSGHYGYTF; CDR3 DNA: TGCAGTGCTAGTACAAATTCAGGGCACTATGGCTACACCTTC